This T cell receptor (beta chain) was recovered during a study of cytomegalovirus exposure and HLA in healthy donors. In this sample, this clone turned up a few times. This CDR3 region has 16 residues. Trimming left V 4 bases short and J 1 base short, with 18 bases between. Germline values: CDR1 SGHNT, CDR2 YYREEE (reference sequence). 13 Jbeta primers and 60 Vbeta primers were used for the PCR. TCRdb keeps only in-frame clones here, not all; method: immunoSEQ multiplex PCR. This sample has some 150,000 clones; over 60% occur once, and the top ten carry over 2.5%. The clonotype comes from a woman aged 25 to 45 in good health and CMV-seronegative. Sequencing input: PBMCs. This chain links TRBV5-4 with TRBJ2-7, with a possible D match to TRBD2 (6 bases). In DNA form, the CDR3 reads TGTGCCAGCAGCCAAAATGCGGGGCGTAGTTCCTACGAGCAGTACTTC. This gives the protein CASSQNAGRSSYEQYF.